Below are 17 T cell receptor beta chains sequenced from a single sample in a study of blood T cell repertoires in COVID-19. Clones were sequenced by immunoSEQ multiplex PCR, and TCRdb holds only the in-frame ones, with some missing. The repertoire has more than 85,000 clones, nearly 85% of them found once; the top ten carry 5.5% to 8%. Sequencing was carried out using peripheral blood. Every receptor here comes from a woman aged 45-65 years with acute or convalescent COVID-19.

The chain has TRBV15 and TRBJ1-1, with D perhaps matching TRBD1 (6 bases). Germline V lookup: CDR1 LNHNV, CDR2 YYDKDF (reference sequence). V lost 0 bases and J 0 bases, leaving 8 bases between the germline ends. This CDR3 region has 15 residues. In DNA form, the CDR3 reads TGTGCCACCAGCAGAGAGGGGGCGATGAACACTGAAGCTTTCTTT. Residues: CATSREGAMNTEAFF. Filled out from reference TRBV15 and TRBJ1-1, the complete variable domain reads DAMVIQNPRYQVTQFGKPVTLSCSQTLNHNVMYWYQQKSSQAPKLLFHYYDKDFNNEADTPDNFQSRRPNTSFCFLDIRSPGLGDTAMYLCATSREGAMNTEAFFGQGTRLTVV.

This rearrangement joins TRBV3-1 (or the pseudogene TRBV3-2) to TRBJ1-3; 9 bases are shared with TRBD1. Per the germline V gene, CDR1 is LGHDT and CDR2 is YNNKEL (reference sequence). The CDR3 spans 19 residues. With 4 bases clipped from V and 1 base from J, the junction kept 14 bases outside the gene matches. The CDR3 DNA is TGTGCCAGCAGCCGAGTCCCGGGACAGGGACCCCTTTCTGGAAACACCATATATTTT. Protein sequence: CASSRVPGQGPLSGNTIYF.

CDR3 nucleotides: TGTGCCAGCAGCCAAGATAGATCGACTGAAGCTTTCTTT. Its translation is CASSQDRSTEAFF. The chain uses TRBV14 and TRBJ1-1; no clear D gene. Deletions cut 0 bases from V and 5 bases from J, with 7 bases between. The CDR3 has 13 residues. The germline CDR1 and CDR2 sequences are SGHDN and FVKESK.

The count of this clone is one. The chain couples TRBV9 to TRBJ2-3; the D gene is possibly TRBD2 (6 bases). The CDR3 extends over 17 amino acids. The V gene's germline CDR1 is SGDLS and CDR2 YYNGEE. Trimming took off 3 bases at V and 0 bases at J, with 17 bases between the two ends. The CDR3 DNA sequence: TGTGCCAGCAGCGCTGCCCCTCTGGGGACTAGCACAGATACGCAGTATTTT. Amino acids: CASSAAPLGTSTDTQYF.

There are a few counts of this clone. The chain joins TRBV6-5 to TRBJ1-3; 8 bases match TRBD1. Germline CDR1 and CDR2: MNHEY and SVGAGI. The CDR3 spans 14 residues. With 5 bases clipped from V and 7 bases from J, the junction kept 7 bases outside the gene matches. The CDR3 region is CASSPGQGGNTIYF. The CDR3 DNA is TGTGCCAGCAGTCCAGGACAGGGAGGCAACACCATATATTTT.

The rearrangement links TRBV27 to TRBJ2-6; 7 bases match TRBD2. V was pared by 2 bases and J by 0 bases, with 7 bases of the junction left unmatched. The CDR3 has 18 residues. CDR1 MNHEY and CDR2 SMNVEV come from the germline V gene (reference sequence). Written as DNA, the CDR3 is TGTGCCAGCAGTTTAAAGCGGGGACTCCACTCTGGGGCCAACGTCCTGACTTTC. Encoded protein: CASSLKRGLHSGANVLTF. The variable domain in full, completed from reference TRBV27 and TRBJ2-6, reads EAQVTQNPRYLITVTGKKLTVTCSQNMNHEYMSWYRQDPGLGLRQIYYSMNVEVTDKGDVPEGYKVSRKEKRNFPLILESPSPNQTSLYFCASSLKRGLHSGANVLTFGAGSRLTVL.

The chain recombines TRBV27 with TRBJ2-7; D ambiguous. Looked up from germline, CDR1 is MNHEY and CDR2 is SMNVEV (reference sequence). The V end lost 4 bases, the J end lost 0 bases, and 7 bases lay between the germline ends. The CDR3 has 13 residues. DNA of the CDR3: TGTGCCAGCAGTTGGCAGGCCTCCTACGAGCAGTACTTC. The encoded protein is CASSWQASYEQYF.

This sequence joins TRBV29-1 and TRBJ2-7; possible D gene TRBD1, 6 bases. Germline-derived CDR1 and CDR2 are SQVTM and ANQGSEA. Trimming left V 6 bases short and J 3 bases short, with 15 bases between. This CDR3 contains 13 residues. As DNA, the CDR3 is TGCAGCGTGCAGGACAGTTGGGGCTACGAGCAGTACTTC. It encodes CSVQDSWGYEQYF.

This clone was found once. The V and J genes are TRBV5-8 and TRBJ2-2, with 12 bases lining up with TRBD2. Germline lookup yields CDR1 SGHTS and CDR2 YDEGEE. This CDR3 has 17 amino acids. With 0 bases clipped from V and 2 bases from J, the junction kept 2 bases outside the gene matches. In DNA form, the CDR3 reads TGTGCCAGCAGCTTGGGACTAGCGGGGGCCAACACCGGGGAGCTGTTTTTT. Its translation is CASSLGLAGANTGELFF.

The chain couples TRBV6-1 to TRBJ1-2, with D perhaps TRBD1 (6 bases). The CDR3 is 15 residues long. V gave up 2 bases and J gave up 8 bases, with 18 bases separating them. Germline loops: CDR1 MNHNS, CDR2 SASEGT. CDR3 sequence (DNA): TGTGCCAGCAGTGAAAGGCCCCAACAGGGAAGCGGCTACACCTTC. It codes for CASSERPQQGSGYTF.

The rearrangement joins TRBV5-1 to TRBJ2-7; 9 bases fit TRBD2. Germline values: CDR1 SGHRS, CDR2 YFSETQ. The CDR3 extends over 13 amino acids. After removal of 7 bases from V and 7 bases from J, the junction contained 9 bases not matched to a gene. Here the CDR3 DNA reads TGCGCCAGCGCGATAGCGGGGGTTGAAGAGCAGTACTTC. This translates into CASAIAGVEEQYF.

This clone was counted between two and nine times. CDR3 sequence reads: CASSEESSGAYEQYF. DNA of the CDR3: TGTGCCAGCAGTGAAGAGAGTAGCGGGGCCTACGAGCAGTACTTC. The rearrangement joins TRBV6-1 to TRBJ2-7, with TRBD2 matching over 8 bases. V was clipped by 1 base and J by 2 bases; unmatched bases: 4. Per germline, CDR1 MNHNS and CDR2 SASEGT. This CDR3 is built from 15 residues.

As for this clone: Other nucleotide sequences in the sample specify the same CDR3. CDR3 loop: CASSLGSSGNTIYF. CDR3 nucleotide sequence: TGCGCCAGCAGCTTGGGCAGCTCTGGAAACACCATATATTTT. The rearrangement links TRBV5-1 to TRBJ1-3; the D is unclear. CDR1 is SGHRS, CDR2 YFSETQ, per germline. V was pared by 0 bases and J by 0 bases, with 4 bases between. The CDR3 has 14 residues.

J is TRBJ1-1 and V is TRBV28; no firm D call. CDR3 size: 14 residues. Germline CDR1 and CDR2: MDHEN and SYDVKM. Deletions cut 6 bases from V and 3 bases from J, with 14 bases between. CDR3 nucleotide sequence: TGTGCCAGCAGCTTAACAGTGGATTACACTGAAGCTTTCTTT. This translates into CASSLTVDYTEAFF.

The V and J genes are TRBV24-1 and TRBJ1-2, with D uncertain. With 4 bases removed from V and 8 bases from J, the gap between germline ends came to 10 bases. The germline CDR1 and CDR2 sequences are KGHDR and SFDVKD. The CDR3 runs to 12 residues. This chain's CDR3 is CATSDTDKGYTF. The CDR3 DNA sequence: TGTGCCACCAGTGACACCGACAAAGGCTACACCTTC.

The chain couples TRBV28 to TRBJ2-1; 11 bases are shared with TRBD1. The J segment lost 8 bases and the V segment lost 7 bases, leaving 10 bases of the junction unmatched. This CDR3 has 15 residues. Germline CDR1 and CDR2: MDHEN and SYDVKM. In nucleotides, the CDR3 is TGTGCCAGCACCTCCGGGACAGGGGGATCGCATGAGCAGTTCTTC. Translated, it gives CASTSGTGGSHEQFF.

The chain uses TRBV5-1 and TRBJ2-1; 10 bases line up with TRBD2. Germline V gene data show CDR1 as SGHRS and CDR2 as YFSETQ. The CDR3 runs to 16 residues. The V and J ends lost 4 bases and 6 bases, in that order; junction bases with no gene match: 10. CDR3 region: CASSPPGSGGINEQFF. The DNA for the CDR3 is TGCGCCAGCAGCCCTCCCGGTAGCGGGGGGATCAATGAGCAGTTCTTC.